This TCR beta chain was observed in a study of cytomegalovirus exposure and HLA in healthy donors. Study summary: Out of about 170 million T cells, an earlier analysis found fewer than 140 million unique TCR beta sequences in total.

The CDR3 length is 14 residues. Deletions cut 0 bases from V and 13 bases from J, with 13 bases between. Germline V gene sequence: CDR1 LNHNV, CDR2 YYDKDF (reference sequence). Study observations and caveats: A later analysis showed TCR association rates differing by HLA locus, peaking at DRB1 and lowest at HLA-C.

The PCR made use of 60 Vbeta and 13 Jbeta primers. TCRdb's table, derived via immunoSEQ multiplex PCR, lists solely in-frame clones and lacks some. The sample holds over 150,000 clones, roughly 80% seen once. Points on this clone: Its antigen is still unknown.

The clonotype was recovered from a male donor in good health and CMV-seronegative. Sequencing input: PBMCs. The genes are TRBV15 and TRBJ1-6; no definite D call. The CDR3 loop is CATSRDQVAGPLHF. The DNA for the CDR3 is TGTGCCACCAGCAGAGATCAGGTTGCGGGGCCCCTCCACTTT.